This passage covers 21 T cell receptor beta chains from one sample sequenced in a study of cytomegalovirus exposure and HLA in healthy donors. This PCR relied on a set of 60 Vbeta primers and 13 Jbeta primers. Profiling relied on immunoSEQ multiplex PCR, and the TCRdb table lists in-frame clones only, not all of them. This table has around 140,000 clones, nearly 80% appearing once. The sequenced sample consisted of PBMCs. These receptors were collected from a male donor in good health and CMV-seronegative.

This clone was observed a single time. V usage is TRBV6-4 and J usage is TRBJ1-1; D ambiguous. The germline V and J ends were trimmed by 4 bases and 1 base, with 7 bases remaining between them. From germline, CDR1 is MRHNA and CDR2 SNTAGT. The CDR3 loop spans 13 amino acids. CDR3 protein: CASSAVSNTEAFF. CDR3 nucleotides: TGTGCCAGCAGTGCAGTGTCGAACACTGAAGCTTTCTTT.

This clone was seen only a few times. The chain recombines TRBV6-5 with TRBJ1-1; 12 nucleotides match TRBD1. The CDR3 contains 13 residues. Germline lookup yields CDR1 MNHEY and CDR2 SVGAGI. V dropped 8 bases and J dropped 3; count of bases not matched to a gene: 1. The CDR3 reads CASGDRGHTEAFF. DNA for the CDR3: TGTGCCAGCGGGGACAGGGGGCACACTGAAGCTTTCTTT.

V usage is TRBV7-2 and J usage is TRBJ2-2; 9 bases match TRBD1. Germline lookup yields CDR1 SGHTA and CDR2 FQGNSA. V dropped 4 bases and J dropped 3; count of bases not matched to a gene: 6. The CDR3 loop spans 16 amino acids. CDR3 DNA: TGTGCCAGCAGCTCCTACAGGGGGCCCGACACCGGGGAGCTGTTTTTT. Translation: CASSSYRGPDTGELFF. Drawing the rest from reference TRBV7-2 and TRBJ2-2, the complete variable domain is GAGVSQSPSNKVTEKGKDVELRCDPISGHTALYWYRQSLGQGLEFLIYFQGNSAPDKSGLPSDRFSAERTGGSVSTLTIQRTQQEDSAVYLCASSSYRGPDTGELFFGEGSRLTVL.

CDR3 nucleotide sequence: TGTGCCTGGAGTGTTATTCGCAGTTCACCCCTCCACTTT. This encodes CAWSVIRSSPLHF. This chain uses TRBV30 with TRBJ1-6; D is unresolved. This CDR3 is built from 13 residues. The V and J ends lost 0 bases and 9 bases respectively, with 9 bases between them. Germline V lookup: CDR1 GTSNPN, CDR2 SVGIG (reference sequence).

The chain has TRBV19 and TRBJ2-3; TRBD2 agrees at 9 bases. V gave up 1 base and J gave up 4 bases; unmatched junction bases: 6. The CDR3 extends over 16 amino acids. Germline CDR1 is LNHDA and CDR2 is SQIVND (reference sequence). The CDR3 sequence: CASSIVEAGGPDTQYF. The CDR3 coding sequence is TGTGCCAGTAGTATAGTCGAAGCGGGGGGCCCAGATACGCAGTATTTT.

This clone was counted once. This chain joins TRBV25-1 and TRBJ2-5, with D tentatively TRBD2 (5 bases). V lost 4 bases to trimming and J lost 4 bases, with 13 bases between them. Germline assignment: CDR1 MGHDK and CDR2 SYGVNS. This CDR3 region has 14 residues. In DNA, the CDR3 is TGTGCCAGCAGTGGGCCCGGACTTGGAGAGACCCAGTACTTC. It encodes CASSGPGLGETQYF.

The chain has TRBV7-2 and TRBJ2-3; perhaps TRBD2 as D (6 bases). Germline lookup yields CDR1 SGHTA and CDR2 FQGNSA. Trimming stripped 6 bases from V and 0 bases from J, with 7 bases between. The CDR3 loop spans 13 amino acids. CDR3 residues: CASRGTSTDTQYF. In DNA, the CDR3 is TGTGCCAGCAGGGGGACTAGCACAGATACGCAGTATTTT.

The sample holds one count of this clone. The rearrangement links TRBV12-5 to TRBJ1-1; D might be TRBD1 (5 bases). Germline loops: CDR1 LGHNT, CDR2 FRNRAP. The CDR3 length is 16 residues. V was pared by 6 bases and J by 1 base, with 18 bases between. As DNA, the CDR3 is TGTGCTAGTGGCATGACCCTTGGGGGGTCGAACACTGAAGCTTTCTTT. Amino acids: CASGMTLGGSNTEAFF.

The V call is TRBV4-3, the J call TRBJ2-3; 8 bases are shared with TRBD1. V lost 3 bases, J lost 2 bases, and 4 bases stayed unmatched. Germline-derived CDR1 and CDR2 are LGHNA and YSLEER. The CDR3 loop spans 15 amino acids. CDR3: CASSQWQGATDTQYF. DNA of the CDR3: TGCGCCAGCAGCCAGTGGCAGGGGGCCACAGATACGCAGTATTTT.

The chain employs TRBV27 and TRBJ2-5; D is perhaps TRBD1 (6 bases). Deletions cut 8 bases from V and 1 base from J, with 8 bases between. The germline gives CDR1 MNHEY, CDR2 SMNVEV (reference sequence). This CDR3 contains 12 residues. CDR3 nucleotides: TGTGCCAGCGGGGGCCCCCAAGAGACCCAGTACTTC. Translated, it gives CASGGPQETQYF.

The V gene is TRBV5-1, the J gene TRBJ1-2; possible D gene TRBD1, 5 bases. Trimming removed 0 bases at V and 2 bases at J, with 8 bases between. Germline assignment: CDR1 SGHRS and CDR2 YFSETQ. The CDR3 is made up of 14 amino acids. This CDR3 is CASSLGQLNYGYTF. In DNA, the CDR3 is TGCGCCAGCAGCTTGGGACAGTTAAACTATGGCTACACCTTC.

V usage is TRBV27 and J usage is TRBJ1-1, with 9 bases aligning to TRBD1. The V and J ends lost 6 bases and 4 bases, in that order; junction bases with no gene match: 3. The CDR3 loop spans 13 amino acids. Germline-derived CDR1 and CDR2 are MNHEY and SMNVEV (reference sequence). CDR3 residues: CASSPTGGTEAFF. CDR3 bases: TGTGCCAGCAGCCCGACAGGGGGCACTGAAGCTTTCTTT.

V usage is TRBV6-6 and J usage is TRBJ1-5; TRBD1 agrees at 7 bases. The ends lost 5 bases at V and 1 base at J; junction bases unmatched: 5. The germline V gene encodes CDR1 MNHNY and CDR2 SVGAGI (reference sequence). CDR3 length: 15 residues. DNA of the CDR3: TGTGCCAGCAGTCAAAGGGGGCTGAGCAATCAGCCCCAGCATTTT. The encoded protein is CASSQRGLSNQPQHF.

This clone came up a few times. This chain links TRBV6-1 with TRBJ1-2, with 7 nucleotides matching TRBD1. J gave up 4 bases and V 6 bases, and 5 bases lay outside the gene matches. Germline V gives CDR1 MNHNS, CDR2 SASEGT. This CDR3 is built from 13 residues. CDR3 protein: CASRQGSSYGYTF. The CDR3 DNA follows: TGTGCCAGCAGACAGGGGTCCTCCTATGGCTACACCTTC.

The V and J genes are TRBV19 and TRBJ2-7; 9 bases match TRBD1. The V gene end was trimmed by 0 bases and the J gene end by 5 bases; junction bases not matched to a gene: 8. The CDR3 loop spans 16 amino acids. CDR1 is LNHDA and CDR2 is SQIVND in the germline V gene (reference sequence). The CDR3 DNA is TGTGCCAGTAGTATAGATCAATTGGACAGGGGCGACGAGCAGTACTTC. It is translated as CASSIDQLDRGDEQYF. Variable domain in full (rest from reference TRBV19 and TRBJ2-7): DGGITQSPKYLFRKEGQNVTLSCEQNLNHDAMYWYRQDPGQGLRLIYYSQIVNDFQKGDIAEGYSVSREKKESFPLTVTSAQKNPTAFYLCASSIDQLDRGDEQYFGPGTRLTVT.

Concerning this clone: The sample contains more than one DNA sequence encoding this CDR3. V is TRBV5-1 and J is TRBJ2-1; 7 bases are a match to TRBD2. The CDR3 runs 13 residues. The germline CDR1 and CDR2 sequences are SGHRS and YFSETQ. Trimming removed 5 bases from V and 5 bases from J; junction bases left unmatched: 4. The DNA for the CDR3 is TGCGCCAGCAGTCCTGGGGGGGACAATGAGCAGTTCTTC. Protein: CASSPGGDNEQFF. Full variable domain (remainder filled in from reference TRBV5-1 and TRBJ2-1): KAGVTQTPRYLIKTRGQQVTLSCSPISGHRSVSWYQQTPGQGLQFLFEYFSETQRNKGNFPGRFSGRQFSNSRSEMNVSTLELGDSALYLCASSPGGDNEQFFGPGTRLTVL.

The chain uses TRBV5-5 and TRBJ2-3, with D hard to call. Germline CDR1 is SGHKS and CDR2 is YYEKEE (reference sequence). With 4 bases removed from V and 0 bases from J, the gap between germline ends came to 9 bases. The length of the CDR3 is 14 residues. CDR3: CASSVGGSTDTQYF. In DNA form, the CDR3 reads TGTGCCAGCAGCGTTGGCGGAAGCACAGATACGCAGTATTTT.

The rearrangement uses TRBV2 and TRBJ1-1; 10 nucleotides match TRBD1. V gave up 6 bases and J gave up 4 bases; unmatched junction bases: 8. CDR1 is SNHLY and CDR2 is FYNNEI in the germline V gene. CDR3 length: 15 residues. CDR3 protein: CASRDRTGGGTEAFF. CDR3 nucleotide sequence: TGTGCCAGCAGAGACCGGACAGGGGGTGGCACTGAAGCTTTCTTT.

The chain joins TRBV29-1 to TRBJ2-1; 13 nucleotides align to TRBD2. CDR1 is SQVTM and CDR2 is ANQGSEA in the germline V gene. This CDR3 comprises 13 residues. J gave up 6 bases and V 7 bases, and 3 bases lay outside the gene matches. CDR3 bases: TGCAGCGCAGGACTAGCGGGGGCCAATGAGCAGTTCTTC. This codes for CSAGLAGANEQFF.

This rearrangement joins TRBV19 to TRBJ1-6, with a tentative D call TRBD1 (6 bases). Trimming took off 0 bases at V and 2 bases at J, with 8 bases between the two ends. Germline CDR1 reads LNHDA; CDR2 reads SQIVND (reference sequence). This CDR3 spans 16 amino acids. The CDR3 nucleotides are TGTGCCAGTAGTATAGACAGGGGCACCTATAATTCACCCCTCCACTTT. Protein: CASSIDRGTYNSPLHF.

The CDR3 DNA reads TGTGCCAGCAGCGAGACGGGAGGGACTGAAGCTTTCTTT. Translating it yields CASSETGGTEAFF. The rearrangement joins TRBV9 to TRBJ1-1; D gene unclear. CDR3 size: 13 residues. Germline CDR1 reads SGDLS; CDR2 reads YYNGEE. V was cut by 3 bases and J by 5 bases, with 11 bases left in between.